Below, 15 T cell receptor beta chains from the same sample are listed, as sequenced in a study of somatic mutations in cytotoxic T cells in rheumatoid arthritis. Using immunoSEQ multiplex PCR, the repertoire was profiled, and TCRdb retains in-frame clones only, with some absent. The sample includes some 9,900 clones, approximately 80% of them seen just once. Sequenced sample: CD8+ T cells sorted from blood. These receptors were taken from an adult with rheumatoid arthritis.

This rearrangement joins TRBV6-5 to TRBJ2-1, with TRBD2 identical over 13 bases. Germline CDR1 is MNHEY and CDR2 is SVGAGI. Trimming at V came to 4 bases and at J to 6 bases, leaving 6 bases not matched to a gene. This CDR3 contains 16 residues. The CDR3 coding sequence is TGTGCCAGCAGTTTCGGACTAGCGGGAGCTCTCAATGAGCAGTTCTTC. Translated: CASSFGLAGALNEQFF.

The CDR3 bases are TGCAGCGTTGAGTCAGGGCTCGGAGGAAACACCATATATTTT. Protein product: CSVESGLGGNTIYF. The chain joins TRBV29-1 to TRBJ1-3; the D gene is possibly TRBD1 (5 bases). CDR1 and CDR2 (germline): SQVTM, ANQGSEA. Trimming left V 3 bases short and J 4 bases short, with 13 bases between. The CDR3 is 14 amino acids.

There are a few counts of this clone. The genes are TRBV28 and TRBJ1-6, with TRBD1 matching 7 bases. CDR1 and CDR2 from the germline V gene are MDHEN and SYDVKM. This CDR3 region has 15 residues. Unmatched junction bases numbered 3, after V lost 0 bases and J lost 7 bases. The CDR3 sequence: CASSLWTGSNSPLHF. As DNA, the CDR3 is TGTGCCAGCAGTTTATGGACAGGGTCGAATTCACCCCTCCACTTT.

J is TRBJ2-5 and V is TRBV15, with 9 bases identical to TRBD2. Losses at the gene ends were 1 base for V and 2 bases for J; bases not matched to a gene: 8. This CDR3 is 17 amino acids long. CDR1 LNHNV and CDR2 YYDKDF come from the germline V gene (reference sequence). Here the CDR3 reads CATSRGSGTSSQETQYF. For the CDR3, the DNA is TGTGCCACCAGCAGAGGAAGCGGGACTAGCTCTCAAGAGACCCAGTACTTC.

The CDR3, as DNA: TGTGCCAGCAGTGACTCTACTGGGGCCAACGTCCTGACTTTC. It specifies CASSDSTGANVLTF. This sequence joins TRBV27 and TRBJ2-6; D gene unclear. This CDR3 comprises 14 residues. The ends were cut back, 5 bases at V and 2 bases at J, with 7 bases in the middle. Germline lookup yields CDR1 MNHEY and CDR2 SMNVEV (reference sequence). Full variable domain (rest looked up from reference TRBV27 and TRBJ2-6): EAQVTQNPRYLITVTGKKLTVTCSQNMNHEYMSWYRQDPGLGLRQIYYSMNVEVTDKGDVPEGYKVSRKEKRNFPLILESPSPNQTSLYFCASSDSTGANVLTFGAGSRLTVL.

The V and J genes are TRBV19 and TRBJ2-7; D is unresolved. CDR3 size: 13 residues. V was clipped by 3 bases and J by 1 base, with 7 bases between them. CDR1 and CDR2 from the germline V gene are LNHDA and SQIVND (reference sequence). CDR3 amino acids: CASSITDSYEQYF. CDR3 nucleotide sequence: TGTGCCAGTAGTATCACAGATTCCTACGAGCAGTACTTC.

The chain recombines TRBV4-2 with TRBJ1-2; D is uncertain. From germline, CDR1 is LGHNA and CDR2 YNFKEQ. CDR3 length equals 15 residues. Trimming shortened V by 3 bases and J by 0 bases, and 11 bases separated the two germline ends. DNA of the CDR3: TGTGCCAGCAGCCAGGCCCAGATCGCTAACTATGGCTACACCTTC. It codes for CASSQAQIANYGYTF.

The chain combines TRBV4-1 with TRBJ2-1; TRBD2 agrees at 14 bases. With 4 bases clipped from V and 10 bases from J, the junction kept 6 bases outside the gene matches. Germline CDR1 and CDR2: MGHRA and YSYEKL. The CDR3 is 15 residues long. CDR3 bases: TGCGCCAGCAGCCCGGGACTAGCGGGAGACGGAGAGCAGTTCTTC. Translation gives CASSPGLAGDGEQFF.

V and J are TRBV19 and TRBJ1-1; 7 bases line up with TRBD1. Looked up from germline, CDR1 is LNHDA and CDR2 is SQIVND (reference sequence). This CDR3 is built from 13 residues. The trim removed 6 bases at V and 4 bases at J, leaving 5 bases unmatched. CDR3 residues: CASSLQGITEAFF. CDR3 bases: TGTGCCAGTAGCTTACAGGGGATCACTGAAGCTTTCTTT.

The chain joins TRBV5-1 to TRBJ1-1; tentatively, D is TRBD1 (5 bases). Looked up from germline, CDR1 is SGHRS and CDR2 is YFSETQ. CDR3 size: 18 residues. Trimming left V 4 bases short and J 3 bases short, with 25 bases between. The CDR3 reads CASSLNRQTRILDTEAFF. CDR3 DNA sequence: TGCGCCAGCAGCCTCAACAGGCAGACTAGAATACTAGACACTGAAGCTTTCTTT. The whole variable domain, remainder taken from reference TRBV5-1 and TRBJ1-1, is KAGVTQTPRYLIKTRGQQVTLSCSPISGHRSVSWYQQTPGQGLQFLFEYFSETQRNKGNFPGRFSGRQFSNSRSEMNVSTLELGDSALYLCASSLNRQTRILDTEAFFGQGTRLTVV.

The chain has TRBV5-1 and TRBJ2-2; 10 nucleotides line up with TRBD2. The CDR3 has 19 residues. Trimming cost V 4 bases and J 1 base; bases outside gene matches: 13. Germline-derived CDR1 and CDR2 are SGHRS and YFSETQ. Written as DNA, the CDR3 is TGCGCCAGCAGCCCCCCCCTAAGCGGGGGGGCTCGGAACACCGGGGAGCTGTTTTTT. Amino acid sequence: CASSPPLSGGARNTGELFF.

The J gene is TRBJ2-1, the V gene TRBV5-4; weak D call: TRBD2 (6 bases). Trimming shortened V by 4 bases and J by 7 bases, and 24 bases separated the two germline ends. There are 17 residues in the CDR3. Germline-derived CDR1 and CDR2 are SGHNT and YYREEE (reference sequence). CDR3 loop: CASSPAGTSISGNEQFF. CDR3 coding DNA: TGTGCCAGCAGCCCCGCCGGGACTTCAATCTCAGGGAATGAGCAGTTCTTC.

This clone was picked up a small number of times. The CDR3 spells CASRWDRNTEAFF. The DNA for the CDR3 is TGTGCCAGCAGGTGGGACAGGAACACTGAAGCTTTCTTT. This chain connects TRBV7-9 to TRBJ1-1; TRBD1 matches at 7 bases. This CDR3 has 13 residues. Per germline, CDR1 SEHNR and CDR2 FQNEAQ (reference sequence). J was trimmed by 1 base and V by 6 bases; bases with no gene match: 2.

This clone was picked up one time. This sequence joins TRBV10-3 and TRBJ2-1; TRBD2 matches 16 bases. The length of the CDR3 is 16 residues. The germline CDR1 and CDR2 sequences are ENHRY and SYGVKD. The V and J ends lost 8 bases and 9 bases, in that order; junction bases with no gene match: 10. The CDR3 coding sequence is TGTGCCATCGGAAACACCGGGACTAGCGGGAGGGGTGAGCAGTTCTTC. Its translation is CAIGNTGTSGRGEQFF.

The chain is built from TRBV6-4 and TRBJ2-7; 7 bases line up with TRBD1. CDR1 is MRHNA and CDR2 is SNTAGT in the germline V gene. The CDR3 runs 18 residues. V gave up 3 bases and J gave up 3 bases; unmatched junction bases: 17. In DNA form, the CDR3 reads TGTGCCAGCAGTGAACTTGATTCGGGACAGAAACTAATCTACGAGCAGTACTTC. Residues: CASSELDSGQKLIYEQYF.